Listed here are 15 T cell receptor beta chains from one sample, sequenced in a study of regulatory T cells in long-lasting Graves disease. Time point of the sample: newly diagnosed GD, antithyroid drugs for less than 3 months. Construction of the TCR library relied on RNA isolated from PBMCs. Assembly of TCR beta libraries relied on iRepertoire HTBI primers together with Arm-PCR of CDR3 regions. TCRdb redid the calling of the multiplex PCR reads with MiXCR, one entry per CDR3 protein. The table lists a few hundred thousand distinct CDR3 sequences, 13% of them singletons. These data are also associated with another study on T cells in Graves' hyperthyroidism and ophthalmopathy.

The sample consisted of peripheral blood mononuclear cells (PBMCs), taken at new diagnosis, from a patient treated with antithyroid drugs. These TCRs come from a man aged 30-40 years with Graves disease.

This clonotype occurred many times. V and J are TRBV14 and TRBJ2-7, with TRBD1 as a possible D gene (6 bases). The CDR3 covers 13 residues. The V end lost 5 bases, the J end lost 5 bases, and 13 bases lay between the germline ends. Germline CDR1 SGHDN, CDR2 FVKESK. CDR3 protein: CASSWTANNEQYF. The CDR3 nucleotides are TGTGCCAGCAGCTGGACAGCTAATAACGAGCAGTACTTC.

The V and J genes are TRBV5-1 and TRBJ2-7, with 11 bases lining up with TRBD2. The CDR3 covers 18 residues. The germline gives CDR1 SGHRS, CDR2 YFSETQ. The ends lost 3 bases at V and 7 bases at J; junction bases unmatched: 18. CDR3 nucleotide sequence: TGCGCCAGCAGCTCTGACACGGGACTAGCGGCCTTATTTGGTGAGCAGTACTTC. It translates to CASSSDTGLAALFGEQYF.

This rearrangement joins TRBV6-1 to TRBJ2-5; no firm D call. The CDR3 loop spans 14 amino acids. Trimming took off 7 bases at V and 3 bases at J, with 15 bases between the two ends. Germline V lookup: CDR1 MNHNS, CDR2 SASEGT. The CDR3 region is CASTRAGQEETQYF. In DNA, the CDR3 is TGTGCCAGCACCCGGGCAGGCCAAGAAGAGACCCAGTACTTC.

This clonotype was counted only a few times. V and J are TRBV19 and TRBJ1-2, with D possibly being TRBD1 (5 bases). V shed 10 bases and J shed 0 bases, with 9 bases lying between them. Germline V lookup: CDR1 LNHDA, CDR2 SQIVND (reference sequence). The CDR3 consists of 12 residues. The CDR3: CAIGDSNYGYTF. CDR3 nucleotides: TGTGCCATCGGGGACTCTAACTATGGCTACACCTTC.

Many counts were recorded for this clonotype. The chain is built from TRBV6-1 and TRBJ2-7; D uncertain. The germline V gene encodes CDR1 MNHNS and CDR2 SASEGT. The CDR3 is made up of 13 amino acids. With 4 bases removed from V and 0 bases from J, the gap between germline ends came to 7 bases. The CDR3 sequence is CASSARNSYEQYF. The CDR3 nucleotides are TGTGCCAGCAGTGCCAGAAACTCCTACGAGCAGTACTTC.

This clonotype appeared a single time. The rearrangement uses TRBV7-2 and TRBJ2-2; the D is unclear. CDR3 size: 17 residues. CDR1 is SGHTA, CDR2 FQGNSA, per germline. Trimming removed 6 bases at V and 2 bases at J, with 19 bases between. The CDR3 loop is CASRFPRQVANTGELFF. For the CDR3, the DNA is TGTGCCAGCAGGTTCCCTCGGCAGGTAGCTAACACCGGGGAGCTGTTTTTT.

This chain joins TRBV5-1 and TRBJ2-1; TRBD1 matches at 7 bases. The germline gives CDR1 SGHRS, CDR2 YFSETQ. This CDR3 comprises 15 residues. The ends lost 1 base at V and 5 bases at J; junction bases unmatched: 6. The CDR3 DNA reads TGCGCCAGCAGCTTGAGAGGACAGGTAAACAATGAGCAGTTCTTC. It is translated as CASSLRGQVNNEQFF.

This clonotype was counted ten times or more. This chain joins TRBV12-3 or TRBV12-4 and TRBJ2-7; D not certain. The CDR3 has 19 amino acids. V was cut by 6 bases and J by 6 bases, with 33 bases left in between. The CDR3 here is CASSPIMPLSRPQLSEQYF. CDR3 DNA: TGTGCCAGCAGCCCTATTATGCCCCTTTCTCGGCCACAACTAAGCGAGCAGTACTTC.

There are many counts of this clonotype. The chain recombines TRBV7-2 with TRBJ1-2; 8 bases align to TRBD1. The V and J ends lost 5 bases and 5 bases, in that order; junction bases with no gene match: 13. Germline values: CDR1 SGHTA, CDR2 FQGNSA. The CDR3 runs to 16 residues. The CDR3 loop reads CASSRDQGALLYGYTF. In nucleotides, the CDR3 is TGTGCCAGCAGCCGAGACCAGGGGGCCCTTTTGTATGGCTACACCTTC.

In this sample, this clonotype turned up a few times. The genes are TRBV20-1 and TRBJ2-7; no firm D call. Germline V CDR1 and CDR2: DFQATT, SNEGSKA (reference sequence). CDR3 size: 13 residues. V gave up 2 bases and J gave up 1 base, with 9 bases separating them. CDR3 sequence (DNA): TGCAGTGCTAGAAGACGGTGGTCCTACGAGCAGTACTTC. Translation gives CSARRRWSYEQYF.

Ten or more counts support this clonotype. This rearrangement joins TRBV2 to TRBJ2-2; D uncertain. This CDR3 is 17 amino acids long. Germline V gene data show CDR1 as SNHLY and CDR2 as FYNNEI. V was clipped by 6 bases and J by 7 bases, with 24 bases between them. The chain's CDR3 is CASSPQPGPLPSGELFF. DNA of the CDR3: TGTGCCAGCAGCCCCCAACCGGGCCCTCTCCCCAGCGGGGAGCTGTTTTTT.

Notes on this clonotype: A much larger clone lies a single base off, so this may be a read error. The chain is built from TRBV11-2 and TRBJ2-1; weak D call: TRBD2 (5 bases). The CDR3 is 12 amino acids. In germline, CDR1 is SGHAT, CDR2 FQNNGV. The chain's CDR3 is CAGSQRVNEQFF. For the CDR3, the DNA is TGTGCCGGCAGCCAGAGGGTAAATGAGCAGTTCTTC.

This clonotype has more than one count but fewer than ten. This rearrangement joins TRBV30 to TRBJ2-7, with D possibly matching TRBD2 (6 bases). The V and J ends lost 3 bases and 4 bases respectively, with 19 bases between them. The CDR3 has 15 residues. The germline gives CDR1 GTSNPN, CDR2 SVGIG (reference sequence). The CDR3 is CAWRRDNSLSYEQYF. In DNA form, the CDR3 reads TGTGCCTGGAGGCGGGATAACTCCCTTTCTTACGAGCAGTACTTC.

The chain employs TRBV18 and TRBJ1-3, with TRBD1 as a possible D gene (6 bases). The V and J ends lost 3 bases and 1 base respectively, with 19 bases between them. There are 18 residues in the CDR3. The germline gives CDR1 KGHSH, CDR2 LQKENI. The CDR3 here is CASSPRDTTPQSGNTIYF. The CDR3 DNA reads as TGTGCCAGCTCACCCCGGGACACAACCCCGCAGTCTGGAAACACCATATATTTT.

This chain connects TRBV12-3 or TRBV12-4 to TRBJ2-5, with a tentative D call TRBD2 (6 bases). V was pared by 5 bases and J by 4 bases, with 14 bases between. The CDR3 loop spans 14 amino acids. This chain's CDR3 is CASSPPGVGETQYF. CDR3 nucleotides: TGTGCCAGCAGTCCGCCGGGAGTGGGAGAGACCCAGTACTTC.